In its sample, the clone carrying this T cell receptor (beta chain) ranks as medium-sized. The antigen is undetermined. TCRdb reanalysed the reads using MiXCR and keeps one entry per CDR3 protein. The profile shows a few thousand distinct CDR3 sequences, more than 13% of them singletons. The sample comes from a study of liver allograft versus peripheral blood T cells. Study details: Graft-liver T cell receptor repertoires were compared against recipient peripheral blood repertoires. General study points: Reportedly, liver allograft T cell receptor repertoires differed from peripheral blood ones.

Germline values: CDR1 MNHNS, CDR2 SASEGT. The CDR3 is 12 residues long. V lost 5 bases to trimming and J lost 2 bases, with 7 bases between them. The sequence was collected from a human patient who had a liver transplant. Some T cells may be provided by the graft donor. The V and J genes are TRBV6-1 and TRBJ2-7; D is unclear. Written as DNA, the CDR3 is TGTGCCAGCAGTTCCTACCCCTACGAGCAGTACTTC. It codes for CASSSYPYEQYF.